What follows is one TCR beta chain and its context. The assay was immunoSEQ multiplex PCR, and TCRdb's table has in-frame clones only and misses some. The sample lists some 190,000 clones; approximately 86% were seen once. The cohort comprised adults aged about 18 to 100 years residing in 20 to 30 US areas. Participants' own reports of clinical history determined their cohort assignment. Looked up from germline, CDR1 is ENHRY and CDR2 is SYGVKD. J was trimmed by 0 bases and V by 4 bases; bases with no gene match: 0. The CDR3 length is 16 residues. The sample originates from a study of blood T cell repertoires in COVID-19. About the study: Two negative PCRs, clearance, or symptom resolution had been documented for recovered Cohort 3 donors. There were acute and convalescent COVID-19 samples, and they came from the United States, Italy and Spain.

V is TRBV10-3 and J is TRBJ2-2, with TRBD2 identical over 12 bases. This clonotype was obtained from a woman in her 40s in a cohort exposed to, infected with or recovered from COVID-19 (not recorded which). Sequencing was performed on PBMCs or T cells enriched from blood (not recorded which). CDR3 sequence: CAISGTSGTNTGELFF. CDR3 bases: TGTGCCATCAGTGGGACTAGCGGGACGAACACCGGGGAGCTGTTTTTT.